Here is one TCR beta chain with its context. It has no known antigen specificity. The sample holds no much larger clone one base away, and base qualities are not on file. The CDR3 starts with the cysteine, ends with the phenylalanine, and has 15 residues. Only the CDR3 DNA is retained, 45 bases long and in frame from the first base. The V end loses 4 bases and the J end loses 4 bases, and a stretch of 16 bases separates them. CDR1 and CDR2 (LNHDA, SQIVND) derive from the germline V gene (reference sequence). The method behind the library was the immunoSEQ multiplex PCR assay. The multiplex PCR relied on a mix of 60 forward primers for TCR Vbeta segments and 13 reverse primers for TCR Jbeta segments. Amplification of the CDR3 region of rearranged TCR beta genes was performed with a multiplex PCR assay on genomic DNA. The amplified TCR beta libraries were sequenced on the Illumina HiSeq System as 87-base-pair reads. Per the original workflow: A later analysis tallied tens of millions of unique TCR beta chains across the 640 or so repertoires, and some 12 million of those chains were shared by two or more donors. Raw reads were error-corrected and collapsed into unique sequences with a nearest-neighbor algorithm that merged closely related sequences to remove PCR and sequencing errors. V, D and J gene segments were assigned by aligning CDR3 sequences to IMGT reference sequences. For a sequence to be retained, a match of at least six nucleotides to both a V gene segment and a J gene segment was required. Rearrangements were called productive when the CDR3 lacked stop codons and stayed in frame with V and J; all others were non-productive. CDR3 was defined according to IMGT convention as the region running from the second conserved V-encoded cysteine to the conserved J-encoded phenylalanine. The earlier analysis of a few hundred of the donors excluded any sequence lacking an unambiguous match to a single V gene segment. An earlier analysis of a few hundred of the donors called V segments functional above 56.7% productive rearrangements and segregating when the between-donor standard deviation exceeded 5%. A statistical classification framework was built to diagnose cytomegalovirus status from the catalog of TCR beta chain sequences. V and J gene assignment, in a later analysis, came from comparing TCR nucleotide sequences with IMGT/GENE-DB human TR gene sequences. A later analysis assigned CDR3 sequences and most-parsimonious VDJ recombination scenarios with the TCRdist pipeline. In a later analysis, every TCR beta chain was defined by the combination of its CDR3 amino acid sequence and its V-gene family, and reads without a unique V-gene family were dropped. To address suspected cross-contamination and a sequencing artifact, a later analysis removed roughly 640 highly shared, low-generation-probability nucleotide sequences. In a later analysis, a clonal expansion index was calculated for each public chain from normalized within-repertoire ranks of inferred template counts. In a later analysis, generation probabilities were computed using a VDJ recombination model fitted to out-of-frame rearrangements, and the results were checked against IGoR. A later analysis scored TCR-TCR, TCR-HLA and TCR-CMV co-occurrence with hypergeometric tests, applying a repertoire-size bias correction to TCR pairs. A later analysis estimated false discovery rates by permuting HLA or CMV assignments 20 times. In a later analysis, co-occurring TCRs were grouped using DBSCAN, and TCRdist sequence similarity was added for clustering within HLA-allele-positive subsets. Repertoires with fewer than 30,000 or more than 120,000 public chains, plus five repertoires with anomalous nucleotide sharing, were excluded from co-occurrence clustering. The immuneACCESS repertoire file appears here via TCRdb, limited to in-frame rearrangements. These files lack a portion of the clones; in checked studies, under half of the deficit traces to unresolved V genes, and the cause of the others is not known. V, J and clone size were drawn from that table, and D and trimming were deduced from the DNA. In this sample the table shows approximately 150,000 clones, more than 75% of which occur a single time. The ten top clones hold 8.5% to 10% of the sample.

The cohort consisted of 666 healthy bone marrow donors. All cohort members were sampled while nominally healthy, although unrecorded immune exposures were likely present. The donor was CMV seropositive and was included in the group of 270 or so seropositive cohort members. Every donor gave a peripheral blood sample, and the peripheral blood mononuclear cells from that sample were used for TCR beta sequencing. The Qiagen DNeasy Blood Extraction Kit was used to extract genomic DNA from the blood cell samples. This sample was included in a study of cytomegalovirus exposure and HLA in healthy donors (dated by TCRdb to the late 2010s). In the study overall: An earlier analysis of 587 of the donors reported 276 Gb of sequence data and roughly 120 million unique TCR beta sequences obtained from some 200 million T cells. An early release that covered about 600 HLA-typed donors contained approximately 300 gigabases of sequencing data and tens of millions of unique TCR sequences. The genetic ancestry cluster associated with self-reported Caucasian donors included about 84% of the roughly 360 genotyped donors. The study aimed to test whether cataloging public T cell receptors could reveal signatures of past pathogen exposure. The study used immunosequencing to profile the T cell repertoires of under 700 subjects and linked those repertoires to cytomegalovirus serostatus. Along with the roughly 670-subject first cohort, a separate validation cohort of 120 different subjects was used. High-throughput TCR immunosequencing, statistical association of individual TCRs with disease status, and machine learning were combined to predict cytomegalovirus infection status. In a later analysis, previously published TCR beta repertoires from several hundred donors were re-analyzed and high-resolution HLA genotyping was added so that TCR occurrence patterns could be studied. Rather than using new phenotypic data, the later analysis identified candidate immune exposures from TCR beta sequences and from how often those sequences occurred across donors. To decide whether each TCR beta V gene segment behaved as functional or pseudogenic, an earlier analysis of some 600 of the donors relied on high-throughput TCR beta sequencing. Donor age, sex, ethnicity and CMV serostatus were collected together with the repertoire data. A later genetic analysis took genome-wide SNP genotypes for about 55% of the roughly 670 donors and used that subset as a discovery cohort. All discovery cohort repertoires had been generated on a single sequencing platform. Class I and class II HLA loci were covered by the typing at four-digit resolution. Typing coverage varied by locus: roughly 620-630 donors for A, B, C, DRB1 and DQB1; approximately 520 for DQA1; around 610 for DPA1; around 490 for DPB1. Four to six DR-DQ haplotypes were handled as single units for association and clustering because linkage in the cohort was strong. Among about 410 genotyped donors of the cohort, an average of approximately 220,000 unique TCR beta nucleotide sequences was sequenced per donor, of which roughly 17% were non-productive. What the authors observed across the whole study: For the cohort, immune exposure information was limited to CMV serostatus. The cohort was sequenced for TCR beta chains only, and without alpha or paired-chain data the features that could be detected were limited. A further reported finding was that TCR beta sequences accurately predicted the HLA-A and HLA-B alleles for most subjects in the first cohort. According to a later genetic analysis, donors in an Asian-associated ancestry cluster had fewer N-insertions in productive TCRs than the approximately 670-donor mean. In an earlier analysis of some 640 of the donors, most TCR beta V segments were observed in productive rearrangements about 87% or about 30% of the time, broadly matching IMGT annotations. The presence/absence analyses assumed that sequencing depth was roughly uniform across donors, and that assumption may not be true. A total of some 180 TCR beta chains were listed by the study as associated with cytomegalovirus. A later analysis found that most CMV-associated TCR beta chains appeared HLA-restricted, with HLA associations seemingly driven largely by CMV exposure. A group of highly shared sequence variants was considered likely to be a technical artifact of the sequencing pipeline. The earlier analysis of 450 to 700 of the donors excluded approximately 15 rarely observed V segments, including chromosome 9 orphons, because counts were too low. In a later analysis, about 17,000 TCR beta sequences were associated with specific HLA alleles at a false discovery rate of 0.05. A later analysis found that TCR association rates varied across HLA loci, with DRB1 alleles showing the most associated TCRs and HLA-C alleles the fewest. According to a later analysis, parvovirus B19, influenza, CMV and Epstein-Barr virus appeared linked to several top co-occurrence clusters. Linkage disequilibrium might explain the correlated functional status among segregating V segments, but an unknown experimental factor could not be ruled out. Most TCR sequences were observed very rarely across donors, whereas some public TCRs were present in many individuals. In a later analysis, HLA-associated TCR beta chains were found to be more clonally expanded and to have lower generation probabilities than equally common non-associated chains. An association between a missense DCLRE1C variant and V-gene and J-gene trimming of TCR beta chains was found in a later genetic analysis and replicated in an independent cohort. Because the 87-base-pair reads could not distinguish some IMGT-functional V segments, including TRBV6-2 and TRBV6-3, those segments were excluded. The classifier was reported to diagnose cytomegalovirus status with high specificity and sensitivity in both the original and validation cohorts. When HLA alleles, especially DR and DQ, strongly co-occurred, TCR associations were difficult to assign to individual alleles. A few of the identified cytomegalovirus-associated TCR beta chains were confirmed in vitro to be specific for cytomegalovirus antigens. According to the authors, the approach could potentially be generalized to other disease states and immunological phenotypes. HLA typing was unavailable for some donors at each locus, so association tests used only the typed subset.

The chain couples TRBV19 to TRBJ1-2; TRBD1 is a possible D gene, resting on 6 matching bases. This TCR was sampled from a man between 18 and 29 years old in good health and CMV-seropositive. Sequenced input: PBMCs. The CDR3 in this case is CASSKGVSPIYGYTF. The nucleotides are TGTGCCAGTAGTAAGGGGGTCAGCCCCATCTATGGCTACACCTTC.